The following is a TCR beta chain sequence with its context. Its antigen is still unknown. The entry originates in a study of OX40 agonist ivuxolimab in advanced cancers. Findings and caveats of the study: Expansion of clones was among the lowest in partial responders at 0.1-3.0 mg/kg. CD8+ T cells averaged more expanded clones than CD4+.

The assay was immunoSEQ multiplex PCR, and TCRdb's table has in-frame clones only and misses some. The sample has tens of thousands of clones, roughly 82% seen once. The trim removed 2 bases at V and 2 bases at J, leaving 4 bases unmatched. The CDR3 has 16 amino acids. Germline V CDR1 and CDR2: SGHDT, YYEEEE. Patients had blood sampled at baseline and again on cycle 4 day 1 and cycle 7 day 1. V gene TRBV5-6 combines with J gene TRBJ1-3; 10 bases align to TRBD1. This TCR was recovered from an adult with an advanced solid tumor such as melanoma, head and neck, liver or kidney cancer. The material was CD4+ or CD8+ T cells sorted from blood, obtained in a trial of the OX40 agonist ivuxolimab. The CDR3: CASSFSGTGAGNTIYF. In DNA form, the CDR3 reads TGTGCCAGCAGCTTTTCCGGGACAGGGGCTGGAAACACCATATATTTT.